Presented here are 23 T cell receptor beta chains from one specimen sequenced in a study of cytotoxic CD8 clonotypes in ibrutinib-treated CLL. TCRdb keeps only in-frame clones here, not all; method: immunoSEQ multiplex PCR. Of 40,000 to 50,000 clones listed, around 52% are singletons. The sequences come from PBMCs, collected after 24 months of ibrutinib treatment. Every receptor here comes from a human donor with chronic lymphocytic leukemia.

The rearrangement links TRBV11-3 to TRBJ2-7; TRBD2 agrees at 11 bases. CDR1 is SGHNT, CDR2 YENEEA, per germline. CDR3 length: 16 residues. Unmatched junction bases numbered 8, after V lost 1 base and J lost 6 bases. This CDR3 reads CASSLGSSGGTFEQYF. Here the CDR3 DNA reads TGTGCCAGCAGCTTAGGGTCTAGCGGGGGGACGTTCGAGCAGTACTTC. Combining the CDR3 with reference TRBV11-3 and TRBJ2-7 gives the whole variable domain EAGVVQSPRYKIIEKKQPVAFWCNPISGHNTLYWYLQNLGQGPELLIRYENEEAVDDSQLPKDRFSAERLKGVDSTLKIQPAELGDSAVYLCASSLGSSGGTFEQYFGPGTRLTVT.

The chain employs TRBV6-1 and TRBJ2-7; no clear D gene. The V and J ends lost 6 bases and 9 bases respectively, with 18 bases between them. The germline V gene has CDR1 MNHNS and CDR2 SASEGT. The CDR3 consists of 13 residues. The CDR3 coding sequence is TGTGCCAGCAGCTCCGACATCAACGTAGGGCAGTACTTC. It yields the protein CASSSDINVGQYF.

The rearrangement joins TRBV2 to TRBJ1-5; weak D call: TRBD1 (5 bases). Germline V gives CDR1 SNHLY, CDR2 FYNNEI. With 2 bases removed from V and 7 bases from J, the gap between germline ends came to 12 bases. This CDR3 has 14 amino acids. As DNA, the CDR3 is TGTGCCAGCAGTGAATGGGGGTCGGGGCAGCCCCAGCATTTT. Amino acid sequence: CASSEWGSGQPQHF.

V usage is TRBV7-9 and J usage is TRBJ1-2; no clear D. Germline V gene lookup returns CDR1 SEHNR and CDR2 FQNEAQ (reference sequence). V shed 4 bases and J shed 4 bases, with 13 bases lying between them. There are 14 residues in the CDR3. The CDR3 coding sequence is TGTGCCAGCAGCTCCAACCTCAGGCCCTATGGCTACACCTTC. It is translated as CASSSNLRPYGYTF.

This chain connects TRBV19 to TRBJ1-2, with 8 positions matching TRBD1. Germline V CDR1 and CDR2: LNHDA, SQIVND (reference sequence). Losses at the gene ends were 5 bases for V and 7 bases for J; bases not matched to a gene: 12. This CDR3 has 15 amino acids. This chain's CDR3 is CASSSSPQGAGGYTF. Written as DNA, the CDR3 is TGTGCCAGTAGTTCTTCACCTCAGGGGGCTGGTGGCTACACCTTC.

V and J are TRBV14 and TRBJ1-2; no definite D call. CDR3 size: 14 residues. Trimming took 0 bases from V and 5 from J, leaving 10 bases between them. Germline V gene sequence: CDR1 SGHDN, CDR2 FVKESK. The CDR3 loop is CASSQDFVAYGYTF. CDR3 DNA: TGTGCCAGCAGCCAAGATTTCGTCGCTTATGGCTACACCTTC.

The V and J genes are TRBV19 and TRBJ2-3; 12 bases map to TRBD2. The CDR3 runs 15 residues. Trimming at V came to 9 bases and at J to 2 bases, leaving 6 bases not matched to a gene. Per the germline V gene, CDR1 is LNHDA and CDR2 is SQIVND (reference sequence). The CDR3 reads CASELAGGYTDTQYF. CDR3 nucleotide sequence: TGTGCCAGCGAACTAGCGGGGGGATACACAGATACGCAGTATTTT.

There are a few counts of this clone. The chain combines TRBV2 with TRBJ1-2; 8 nucleotides agree with TRBD1. Germline V lookup: CDR1 SNHLY, CDR2 FYNNEI. V was pared by 8 bases and J by 2 bases, with 4 bases of the junction left unmatched. The CDR3 length is 13 residues. The CDR3 bases are TGTGCCAGCGGACAGGGTTCGAACTATGGCTACACCTTC. As protein: CASGQGSNYGYTF.

This sequence joins TRBV11-2 and TRBJ2-7; the D call may be TRBD1 or TRBD2 (5 bases each). Trimming took 3 bases from V and 7 from J, leaving 19 bases between them. Per the germline V gene, CDR1 is SGHAT and CDR2 is FQNNGV. The CDR3 extends over 15 amino acids. CDR3 in DNA: TGTGCCAGCAGCTTGGGGTCATTTTTAGAGGGGGAGCAGTACTTC. Translation: CASSLGSFLEGEQYF.

V gene TRBV6-5 combines with J gene TRBJ1-3, with no clear D. Between the trimmed V and J ends, which lost 5 bases and 2 bases, there was a span of 10 bases. Germline assignment: CDR1 MNHEY and CDR2 SVGAGI. There are 14 residues in the CDR3. CDR3 residues: CASSPRQPGNTIYF. The CDR3 DNA reads TGTGCCAGCAGTCCAAGGCAGCCTGGAAACACCATATATTTT.

This clone is deemed medium-sized (0.01 to 0.1%). The identical CDR3 is also encoded by other nucleotide sequences in the sample. J is TRBJ1-5 and V is TRBV5-4; possible D gene TRBD1, 5 bases. Trimming removed 2 bases from V and 5 bases from J, with 5 bases in between. This CDR3 region has 12 residues. Germline V gene data show CDR1 as SGHNT and CDR2 as YYREEE (reference sequence). The CDR3 nucleotides are TGTGCCAGCAGCTTAGGGGATCAGCCCCAGCATTTT. It is translated as CASSLGDQPQHF. The variable domain in full, completed from reference TRBV5-4 and TRBJ1-5, reads ETGVTQSPTHLIKTRGQQVTLRCSSQSGHNTVSWYQQALGQGPQFIFQYYREEENGRGNFPPRFSGLQFPNYSSELNVNALELDDSALYLCASSLGDQPQHFGDGTRLSIL.

This chain's CDR3 is CASSSRGATLETQYF. The CDR3 DNA follows: TGTGCCAGCAGCAGCCGCGGGGCCACCCTGGAGACCCAGTACTTC. The chain has TRBV11-1 and TRBJ2-5, with a weak D call TRBD2 (6 bases). This CDR3 is built from 15 residues. V was pared by 5 bases and J by 5 bases, with 18 bases between. Germline CDR1 is SGHAT and CDR2 is FQDESV (reference sequence).

The rearrangement links TRBV6-1 to TRBJ2-5, with 8 bases aligning to TRBD2. The germline V gene encodes CDR1 MNHNS and CDR2 SASEGT. This CDR3 region has 13 residues. V gave up 2 bases and J gave up 6 bases; unmatched junction bases: 2. CDR3 residues: CASSEIAGQTQYF. In nucleotides, the CDR3 is TGTGCCAGCAGTGAAATAGCGGGGCAGACCCAGTACTTC.

The chain links TRBV27 to TRBJ2-7; D possibly uses TRBD1 or TRBD2 (6 bases each). Trimming took off 4 bases at V and 6 bases at J, with 13 bases between the two ends. Germline assignment: CDR1 MNHEY and CDR2 SMNVEV (reference sequence). The CDR3 runs 13 residues. CDR3 DNA sequence: TGTGCCAGCAGTTCGTGGGGGGCGGGCGAGCAGTACTTC. Amino acid sequence: CASSSWGAGEQYF.

The V gene is TRBV5-8, the J gene TRBJ1-2, with a tentative D call TRBD1 (5 bases). Germline V lookup: CDR1 SGHTS, CDR2 YDEGEE. V was shortened by 1 base and J by 5 bases, with 15 bases between the two germline ends. The CDR3 is 15 amino acids. CDR3 in DNA: TGTGCCAGCAGCTTGTCTTCAGGGCGGCGATATGGCTACACCTTC. Protein: CASSLSSGRRYGYTF.

The chain is built from TRBV6-5 and TRBJ2-1, with D perhaps being TRBD1 or TRBD2 (6 bases each). The germline CDR1 and CDR2 sequences are MNHEY and SVGAGI. The ends were cut back, 6 bases at V and 0 bases at J, with 12 bases in the middle. The CDR3 totals 15 residues. The CDR3 protein is CASSSGGLSYNEQFF. CDR3 sequence (DNA): TGTGCCAGCAGCTCCGGGGGCCTCTCCTACAATGAGCAGTTCTTC.

This clone has just a few counts. The V gene is TRBV5-4, the J gene TRBJ1-5; D gene ambiguous. The germline V and J ends were trimmed by 4 bases and 5 bases, with 13 bases remaining between them. The CDR3 consists of 14 residues. Germline CDR1 and CDR2: SGHNT and YYREEE (reference sequence). The CDR3 bases are TGTGCCAGCAGCCCGAGCCCCAGTGATCAGCCCCAGCATTTT. Translating gives CASSPSPSDQPQHF.

This clone turned up a few times. This sequence joins TRBV19 and TRBJ1-1; no clear D gene. The CDR3 runs to 12 residues. Trimming left V 5 bases short and J 6 bases short, with 10 bases between. Germline V gene data show CDR1 as LNHDA and CDR2 as SQIVND (reference sequence). The CDR3 DNA reads as TGTGCCAGTAGTGTAGGGATCTCTGAAGCTTTCTTT. Translating gives CASSVGISEAFF.

A few counts support this clone. The V and J genes are TRBV6-5 and TRBJ2-7, with D perhaps given as TRBD1 or TRBD2 (5 bases each). Germline assignment: CDR1 MNHEY and CDR2 SVGAGI. The CDR3 has 12 residues. V dropped 10 bases and J dropped 5 bases, with 15 bases sitting between them. This chain's CDR3 is CATLGEGNEQYF. The DNA of the CDR3 is TGTGCCACCCTTGGCGAGGGGAACGAGCAGTACTTC.

The rearrangement links TRBV10-3 to TRBJ1-6; TRBD1 matches at 8 bases. CDR1 ENHRY and CDR2 SYGVKD come from the germline V gene. The CDR3 extends over 13 amino acids. V trimming: 10 bases; J trimming: 5 bases; junction bases outside the gene matches: 4. CDR3 sequence (DNA): TGTGCCACTGCGGGACAGGATAATTCACCCCTCCACTTT. Its protein is CATAGQDNSPLHF.

The chain couples TRBV5-4 to TRBJ2-7, with 7 bases fitting TRBD1. The germline V gene has CDR1 SGHNT and CDR2 YYREEE (reference sequence). With 0 bases clipped from V and 5 bases from J, the junction kept 2 bases outside the gene matches. The CDR3 runs to 13 residues. Here the CDR3 reads CASSLDRGNEQYF. CDR3 in DNA: TGTGCCAGCAGCTTGGACAGGGGAAACGAGCAGTACTTC.

This clone was counted between two and nine times. The chain is built from TRBV5-1 and TRBJ2-5; 11 bases fit TRBD1. V gave up 0 bases and J gave up 5 bases; unmatched junction bases: 3. CDR1 and CDR2 (germline): SGHRS, YFSETQ. The CDR3 runs 15 residues. CDR3 loop: CASSLAGTGGETQYF. As DNA, the CDR3 is TGCGCCAGCAGCTTGGCCGGGACAGGGGGGGAGACCCAGTACTTC.

The chain employs TRBV10-3 and TRBJ1-2; weak D call: TRBD1 (6 bases). Germline values: CDR1 ENHRY, CDR2 SYGVKD. This CDR3 region has 14 residues. V lost 0 bases to trimming and J lost 4 bases, with 9 bases between them. CDR3 nucleotide sequence: TGTGCCATCAGTGAGTCGAAAGGGGGCTATGGCTACACCTTC. It specifies CAISESKGGYGYTF.